Following are 6 T cell receptor beta chains from one sample sequenced in a study of cytomegalovirus exposure and HLA in healthy donors. The PCR employed 60 Vbeta primers together with 13 Jbeta primers. Libraries were prepared by immunoSEQ multiplex PCR; TCRdb keeps only in-frame clonotypes and omits some of them. Of approximately 69,000 clones in the sample, around 74% were seen once. The sample consisted of PBMCs. All receptors derive from a woman in her 30s in good health and CMV-seropositive.

The V and J genes are TRBV4-1 and TRBJ1-2, with no clear D. The CDR3 has 14 amino acids. V was cut by 0 bases and J by 4 bases, with 9 bases left in between. Germline CDR1 and CDR2: MGHRA and YSYEKL. CDR3 residues: CASSQDLAVYGYTF. In DNA form, the CDR3 reads TGCGCCAGCAGCCAAGATTTAGCGGTCTATGGCTACACCTTC.

The chain uses TRBV10-3 and TRBJ2-5; TRBD2 aligns across 7 bases. CDR3 length: 13 amino acids. Losses at the gene ends were 0 bases for V and 12 bases for J; bases not matched to a gene: 7. CDR1 ENHRY and CDR2 SYGVKD come from the germline V gene. The CDR3 sequence is CAISESLDGGEYF. The CDR3 DNA reads as TGTGCCATCAGTGAGTCGCTAGATGGGGGGGAGTACTTC.

The chain combines TRBV28 with TRBJ2-7; TRBD1 aligns across 8 bases. CDR1 and CDR2 from the germline V gene are MDHEN and SYDVKM. V shed 6 bases, J shed 4 bases, and the junction held 5 bases outside the gene matches. This CDR3 spans 13 amino acids. The CDR3 DNA sequence: TGTGCCAGCAGAACCACAGGGGGGTACGAGCAGTACTTC. Protein sequence: CASRTTGGYEQYF.

V and J are TRBV5-1 and TRBJ2-6; D is perhaps TRBD2 (5 bases). CDR3 length: 15 amino acids. Between the trimmed V and J ends, which lost 4 bases and 4 bases, there was a span of 12 bases. The germline gives CDR1 SGHRS, CDR2 YFSETQ. In nucleotides, the CDR3 is TGCGCCAGCAGCCGCCCGGGGTCCGGGGCCAACGTCCTGACTTTC. Translated, it gives CASSRPGSGANVLTF.

The CDR3 sequence is CASSARSRLGNTIYF. DNA for the CDR3: TGTGCCAGCAGCGCCCGGTCCAGGCTAGGAAACACCATATATTTT. The chain links TRBV6-5 to TRBJ1-3; D uncertain. The germline gives CDR1 MNHEY, CDR2 SVGAGI. The CDR3 is 15 residues long. V was trimmed by 6 bases and J by 4 bases, leaving 16 bases between them.

This clone showed up just once. The same CDR3 is also encoded by other DNA sequences in this sample. J is TRBJ2-1 and V is TRBV29-1; D perhaps matches TRBD2 (5 bases). Germline CDR1 is SQVTM and CDR2 is ANQGSEA. V dropped 7 bases and J dropped 13 bases, with 17 bases sitting between them. The CDR3 has 11 amino acids. DNA for the CDR3: TGCAGCGCCACTAGGATCGGTGAACAGTTCTTC. Its protein product is CSATRIGEQFF.